This T cell receptor beta chain appears in the sequencing data of a study of blood T cell repertoires in COVID-19. On the study more broadly: The origin of the acute and convalescent COVID-19 samples was the United States, Italy and Spain. PBMCs, B-cell-depleted T cells, or T cells provided the cDNA or gDNA that made up the material.

Authors' data handling: Cell counts per sample came from amplifying reference gene primers. The method was immunoSEQ multiplex PCR; TCRdb's version includes in-frame clones alone and lacks a portion of them. V, J and clone size derive from that table, while D and trimming were established from the DNA sequence. This sample has around 300,000 clones, with more than 75% found just once. The clonotype was recovered from a woman aged 50 to 65 with active or convalescent COVID-19. Sequenced material: peripheral blood.

CDR3 nucleotides: TGTGCCAGCTCTGGACAGGGAAACTATGGCTACACCTTC. Translated: CASSGQGNYGYTF. The chain links TRBV18 to TRBJ1-2; 8 bases agree with TRBD1. V dropped 6 bases and J dropped 2; count of bases not matched to a gene: 2. The CDR3 is made up of 13 amino acids. Germline V CDR1 and CDR2: KGHSH, LQKENI.